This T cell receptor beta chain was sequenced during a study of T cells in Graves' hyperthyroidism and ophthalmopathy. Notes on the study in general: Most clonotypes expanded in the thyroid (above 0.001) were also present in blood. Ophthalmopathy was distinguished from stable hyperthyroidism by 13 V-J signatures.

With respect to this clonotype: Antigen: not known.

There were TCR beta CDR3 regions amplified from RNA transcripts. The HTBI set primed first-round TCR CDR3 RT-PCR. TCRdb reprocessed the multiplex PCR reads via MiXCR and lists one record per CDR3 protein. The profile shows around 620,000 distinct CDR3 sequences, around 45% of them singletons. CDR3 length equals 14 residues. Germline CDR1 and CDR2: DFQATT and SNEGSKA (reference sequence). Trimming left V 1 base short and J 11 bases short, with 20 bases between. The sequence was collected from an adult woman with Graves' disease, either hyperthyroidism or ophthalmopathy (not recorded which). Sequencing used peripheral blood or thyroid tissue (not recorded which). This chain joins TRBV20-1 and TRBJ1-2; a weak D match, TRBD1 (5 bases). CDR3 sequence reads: CSARGLAGGPGYTF. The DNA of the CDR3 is TGCAGTGCTAGAGGGCTAGCGGGAGGGCCAGGGTACACCTTC.